Listed below are T cell receptor beta chains from one sample, sequenced in a study of glioma-infiltrating T cells. TCRdb redid the calling of the multiplex PCR reads with MiXCR, one entry per CDR3 protein. This sample yields under 200,000 distinct CDR3 sequences, of which around 30% are seen a single time; 20% belongs to the top ten. The material sequenced was glioma tissue, nonneoplastic brain tissue, or PBMCs (not recorded which). These receptors originate from a human donor with low-grade glioma or glioblastoma, undergoing nonglioma brain surgery, or in good health (not recorded which). CDR3s include the opening cysteine and the closing phenylalanine or tryptophan. Fields, in order: D gene, V gene, clone size, J gene, CDR3 protein, CDR3 DNA. A D gene is named only where the DNA matches it firmly. Clone size, where shown, is once, few, many, or a class for clones that have expanded.

D: NA; V: TRBV5-1; size: NA; J: TRBJ2-3; CDR3: CASSLNGGGSTDTQYF; DNA: TGCGCCAGCAGCTTGAATGGCGGAGGGAGCACAGATACGCAGTATTTT
D: NA; V: TRBV19; size: many; J: TRBJ1-1; CDR3: CASSIGPGYTEAFF; DNA: TGTGCCAGTAGTATCGGACCAGGGTACACTGAAGCTTTCTTT
D: NA; V: TRBV5-6; size: many; J: TRBJ2-3; CDR3: CASSLWATHTDTQYF; DNA: TGTGCCAGCAGCTTATGGGCGACTCACACAGATACGCAGTATTTT
D: TRBD2; V: TRBV27; size: NA; J: TRBJ2-3; CDR3: CASGKVGGRTDTQYF; DNA: TGTGCCAGCGGAAAGGTCGGCGGGAGGACAGATACGCAGTATTTT
D: TRBD2; V: TRBV7-3; size: many; J: TRBJ2-5; CDR3: CASSPGLAGGQFQETQYF; DNA: TGTGCCAGCAGCCCGGGACTAGCGGGAGGGCAATTCCAAGAGACCCAGTACTTC
D: NA; V: TRBV20-1; size: many; J: TRBJ2-7; CDR3: CSARPGLDQYEQYF; DNA: TGCAGTGCTCGCCCCGGGCTAGATCAGTACGAGCAGTACTTC
D: NA; V: TRBV15; size: many; J: TRBJ1-2; CDR3: CATSRANPGHHSGGYTF; DNA: TGTGCCACCAGCAGAGCTAATCCGGGACACCATTCGGGGGGCTACACCTTC
D: NA; V: TRBV29-1; size: NA; J: TRBJ2-1; CDR3: CSVDGGDREQFF; DNA: TGCAGCGTTGACGGAGGGGATCGTGAGCAGTTCTTC
D: NA; V: TRBV7-9; size: few; J: TRBJ2-7; CDR3: CASNKGGTGPYEQYF; DNA: TGTGCCAGCAATAAGGGGGGTACAGGTCCCTACGAGCAGTACTTC
D: NA; V: TRBV6-1; size: many; J: TRBJ2-7; CDR3: CASSRGLGSYEQYF; DNA: TGTGCCAGCAGTCGAGGGCTAGGCAGCTACGAGCAGTACTTC
D: TRBD2; V: TRBV7-3; size: many; J: TRBJ2-1; CDR3: CASSRTSGTLTPNEQFF; DNA: TGTGCCAGCAGCAGGACTAGCGGGACTCTTACCCCAAATGAGCAGTTCTTC
D: NA; V: TRBV29-1; size: many; J: TRBJ2-7; CDR3: CSVARGGNEQYF; DNA: TGCAGCGTTGCTAGGGGGGGCAACGAGCAGTACTTC
D: TRBD1; V: TRBV4-2; size: NA; J: TRBJ1-2; CDR3: CASSQVFDRGAVRAGTF; DNA: TGTGCCAGCAGCCAAGTTTTCGACAGGGGGGCGGTAAGGGCTGGCACCTTC
D: NA; V: TRBV27; size: NA; J: TRBJ2-7; CDR3: CASGFLREVDYDQYF; DNA: TGTGCCAGCGGTTTTTTGAGGGAGGTCGACTACGACCAGTACTTC
D: NA; V: TRBV12-5; size: NA; J: TRBJ2-5; CDR3: CASGLVQETQYF; DNA: TGTGCTAGTGGTTTGGTACAAGAGACCCAGTACTTC
D: NA; V: TRBV25-1; size: many; J: TRBJ1-1; CDR3: CAIWKGGANTEAFF; DNA: TGTGCCATCTGGAAGGGAGGAGCGAACACTGAAGCTTTCTTT